A single sample gave rise to the 6 T cell receptor beta chains below, sequenced in a study of T-cell memory formation after mild COVID-19. TCRdb reanalysed the 5' RACE reads using MiXCR and keeps one entry per CDR3 protein. This table holds 280,000 or so distinct CDR3 sequences, approximately 8% found once. The sample was PBMCs or a T cell subset sorted from them (not recorded which). These receptor sequences come from a man aged 18 to 29 who had mild COVID-19 (a few samples of this study predate the infection). Cell type and time point are not known.

The chain combines TRBV10-3 with TRBJ1-1; the D is unclear. Germline CDR1 and CDR2: ENHRY and SYGVKD. This CDR3 comprises 14 residues. Trimming left V 6 bases short and J 1 base short, with 12 bases between. In nucleotides, the CDR3 is TGTGCCATCAGAACGGGCGGGGAGAACACTGAAGCTTTCTTT. Translating gives CAIRTGGENTEAFF.

The chain carries TRBV9 and TRBJ2-1, with 12 bases lining up with TRBD2. CDR1 is SGDLS, CDR2 YYNGEE, per germline. The CDR3 totals 16 residues. V shed 4 bases, J shed 3 bases, and the junction held 5 bases outside the gene matches. CDR3 nucleotides: TGTGCCAGCAGCCCCGGACTAGCGGGGATCTACAATGAGCAGTTCTTC. Residues: CASSPGLAGIYNEQFF.

This clonotype occurred a few times. This chain connects TRBV29-1 to TRBJ1-4, with D possibly matching TRBD1 (5 bases). Germline lookup yields CDR1 SQVTM and CDR2 ANQGSEA. Trimming took 4 bases from V and 6 from J, leaving 12 bases between them. This CDR3 spans 13 amino acids. CDR3 sequence: CSVGGPLHEKLFF. The CDR3 DNA is TGCAGCGTTGGGGGCCCGTTACATGAAAAACTGTTTTTT.

This clonotype was seen a handful of times. The chain is built from TRBV5-1 and TRBJ2-5, with D possibly matching TRBD2 (6 bases). The CDR3 is made up of 16 amino acids. Germline loops: CDR1 SGHRS, CDR2 YFSETQ. Trimming pared 5 bases from V and 1 base from J, leaving 18 bases between. The CDR3 here is CASRLTSLAPQETQYF. The CDR3 DNA is TGCGCCAGCAGATTGACGTCACTAGCTCCCCAAGAGACCCAGTACTTC. Based on the CDR3 plus reference TRBV5-1 and TRBJ2-5, the full variable domain is KAGVTQTPRYLIKTRGQQVTLSCSPISGHRSVSWYQQTPGQGLQFLFEYFSETQRNKGNFPGRFSGRQFSNSRSEMNVSTLELGDSALYLCASRLTSLAPQETQYFGPGTRLLVL.

This clonotype was observed many times. V gene TRBV4-1 combines with J gene TRBJ1-1, with D perhaps TRBD1 (6 bases). This CDR3 is 13 amino acids long. Trimming took 0 bases from V and 9 from J, leaving 11 bases between them. CDR1 MGHRA and CDR2 YSYEKL come from the germline V gene. The CDR3 DNA sequence: TGCGCCAGCAGCCAAGACACGGGACAACAAGCTTTCTTT. Protein product: CASSQDTGQQAFF.

This chain uses TRBV19 with TRBJ1-1; D call uncertain. This CDR3 is 12 amino acids long. Trimming left V 3 bases short and J 11 bases short, with 13 bases between. Germline loops: CDR1 LNHDA, CDR2 SQIVND (reference sequence). The DNA for the CDR3 is TGTGCCAGTAGTATTCTCGAGGGTACGGCTTTCTTT. Residues: CASSILEGTAFF.